This T cell receptor (beta chain) was sequenced for a study of molecular identifiers for immune sequencing clone quantification. Points from the study as a whole: Identical TCR molecules sharing a barcode could underestimate highly expanded clone sizes.

This clonotype was found a few times. Its specificity is unknown. Germline values: CDR1 MNHEY, CDR2 SMNVEV (reference sequence). V lost 4 bases and J 7 bases, leaving 13 bases between the germline ends. This CDR3 has 13 residues. MiXCR, applied by TCRdb to the PCR reads, yields one record per CDR3 protein. The repertoire holds some 590,000 distinct CDR3 sequences, less than 30% seen once, with about 0.84% in the top ten. The source of this sequence is a human donor in good health. Some libraries in this study had Jurkat cell RNA spiked in. The chain uses TRBV27 and TRBJ1-2, with D tentatively TRBD1 (5 bases). The sequenced sample consisted of naive CD8+ T cells from blood, with Jurkat cell RNA spiked in. Noted subset: FACS-sorted CD8+CD4-CCR7+CD45RA+ naive T cells. CDR3 in amino acids: CASSSEGPPGYTF. The CDR3 region has the DNA TGTGCCAGCAGTTCAGAGGGGCCACCTGGCTACACCTTC.